Below are 18 T cell receptor beta chains sequenced from a single sample in a study of T cell responses to AZD1222 COVID-19 vaccine. Profiling relied on immunoSEQ multiplex PCR, and the TCRdb table lists in-frame clones only, not all of them. The sample shows 110,000 or so clones, 75% to 95% of them seen only once. This specimen consisted of peripheral blood, obtained 28 days after the second dose of the MenACWY control vaccine. The source is an adult who received the MenACWY meningococcal vaccine as a control.

The chain carries TRBV2 and TRBJ2-7; D unresolved. The length of the CDR3 is 13 residues. Germline loops: CDR1 SNHLY, CDR2 FYNNEI. V gave up 0 bases and J gave up 7 bases, with 10 bases separating them. The CDR3 sequence: CASSEAGYREQYF. CDR3 DNA: TGTGCCAGCAGTGAAGCTGGTTATAGAGAGCAGTACTTC. The variable domain in full, completed from reference TRBV2 and TRBJ2-7, reads EPEVTQTPSHQVTQMGQEVILRCVPISNHLYFYWYRQILGQKVEFLVSFYNNEISEKSEIFDDQFSVERPDGSNFTLKIRSTKLEDSAMYFCASSEAGYREQYFGPGTRLTVT.

CDR3 sequence (DNA): TGTGCCACCAGTGATCATCAAGCGGGAGGGGGCACCGGGGAGCTGTTTTTT. Translating it yields CATSDHQAGGGTGELFF. This rearrangement joins TRBV24-1 to TRBJ2-2, with 10 bases identical to TRBD2. The V segment lost 3 bases and the J segment 4 bases; nucleotides outside the gene matches: 7. The CDR3 totals 17 residues. Germline V lookup: CDR1 KGHDR, CDR2 SFDVKD.

This clone has just one count. The chain recombines TRBV7-9 with TRBJ2-7; perhaps TRBD1 as D (5 bases). The V and J ends lost 4 bases and 10 bases respectively, with 23 bases between them. The CDR3 runs 15 residues. CDR1 and CDR2 (germline): SEHNR, FQNEAQ (reference sequence). The chain's CDR3 is CASSSLIKQEEVQYF. CDR3 DNA: TGTGCCAGCAGCTCCCTCATAAAACAGGAAGAAGTACAGTACTTC.

This clone was detected only once. The V gene is TRBV24-1, the J gene TRBJ2-7; D assignment may be TRBD1 or TRBD2 (7 bases each). The germline V gene has CDR1 KGHDR and CDR2 SFDVKD. This CDR3 has 13 residues. Trimming removed 9 bases at V and 2 bases at J, with 13 bases between. The CDR3 protein is CATGGDSPYEQYF. CDR3 in DNA: TGTGCCACCGGGGGGGACAGCCCCTACGAGCAGTACTTC.

About this clone: This sample includes further DNA sequences coding for the same CDR3. V is TRBV3-1 (or the pseudogene TRBV3-2) and J is TRBJ1-4; D is unclear. V was trimmed by 0 bases and J by 6 bases, leaving 2 bases between them. Germline V gene data show CDR1 as LGHDT and CDR2 as YNNKEL (reference sequence). The length of the CDR3 is 12 residues. The DNA of the CDR3 is TGTGCCAGCAGCCAAGAAGATGAAAAACTGTTTTTT. Amino acids: CASSQEDEKLFF.

The rearrangement links TRBV6-4 to TRBJ2-3, with D possibly matching TRBD2 (5 bases). The CDR3 is 18 residues long. The ends were cut back, 2 bases at V and 5 bases at J, with 23 bases in the middle. Germline loops: CDR1 MRHNA, CDR2 SNTAGT. CDR3 sequence reads: CASSDPEEFGPLLDTQYF. Written as DNA, the CDR3 is TGTGCCAGCAGTGACCCGGAGGAGTTCGGACCCCTCCTAGATACGCAGTATTTT.

This chain uses TRBV7-2 with TRBJ2-2; no reliable D call. The length of the CDR3 is 15 residues. V lost 1 base and J 4 bases, leaving 10 bases between the germline ends. In germline, CDR1 is SGHTA, CDR2 FQGNSA. The CDR3 sequence is CASSLVSLGTGELFF. The CDR3 DNA sequence: TGTGCCAGCAGCTTAGTATCCCTGGGCACCGGGGAGCTGTTTTTT.

The rearrangement joins TRBV28 to TRBJ2-1, with D perhaps TRBD1 (6 bases). CDR3 length: 16 residues. Trimming cost V 8 bases and J 0 bases, with 17 bases left between them. From germline, CDR1 is MDHEN and CDR2 SYDVKM. This CDR3 reads CASGQGNQYSYNEQFF. The CDR3 nucleotides are TGTGCCAGCGGTCAGGGGAACCAATACTCCTACAATGAGCAGTTCTTC.

The chain recombines TRBV3-1 (or the pseudogene TRBV3-2) with TRBJ2-2; 11 bases agree with TRBD2. CDR1 is LGHDT and CDR2 is YNNKEL in the germline V gene (reference sequence). V was pared by 0 bases and J by 1 base, with 10 bases of the junction left unmatched. This CDR3 has 20 amino acids. In DNA form, the CDR3 reads TGTGCCAGCAGCCAAGATATGACTAGCGGGGCGTCGAGGAACACCGGGGAGCTGTTTTTT. Its protein product is CASSQDMTSGASRNTGELFF.

The CDR3 region has the DNA TGTGCCAGCAGTGTGGGGACCTACGGCTCTGGGGCCAACGTCCTGACTTTC. Translating gives CASSVGTYGSGANVLTF. The chain combines TRBV6-1 with TRBJ2-6, with D perhaps TRBD1 or TRBD2 (5 bases each). The length of the CDR3 is 17 residues. Germline V CDR1 and CDR2: MNHNS, SASEGT. Deletions cut 4 bases from V and 0 bases from J, with 13 bases between.

Only one count was recorded for this clone. The gene calls are TRBV28 and TRBJ1-2; 10 bases match TRBD1. With 7 bases clipped from V and 7 bases from J, the junction kept 6 bases outside the gene matches. Germline CDR1 and CDR2: MDHEN and SYDVKM. The CDR3 has 13 residues. The CDR3, as DNA: TGTGCCAGCACCCGACAGGGGGCGGTTGGCTACACCTTC. It encodes CASTRQGAVGYTF.

The gene calls are TRBV29-1 and TRBJ2-5; possible D gene TRBD1, 5 bases. The V and J ends lost 0 bases and 5 bases respectively, with 13 bases between them. This CDR3 has 14 amino acids. From germline, CDR1 is SQVTM and CDR2 ANQGSEA. The CDR3 is CSVEDYSGMETQYF. The CDR3 coding sequence is TGCAGCGTTGAAGATTACTCAGGGATGGAGACCCAGTACTTC.

This clone was seen only once. V is TRBV3-1 (or the pseudogene TRBV3-2) and J is TRBJ2-3, with a weak D call TRBD1 (5 bases). The ends were cut back, 0 bases at V and 3 bases at J, with 16 bases in the middle. This CDR3 region has 17 residues. Germline-derived CDR1 and CDR2 are LGHDT and YNNKEL (reference sequence). The CDR3 loop reads CASSQDGRVFSTDTQYF. DNA of the CDR3: TGTGCCAGCAGCCAAGACGGCAGGGTGTTCTCTACAGATACGCAGTATTTT.

The CDR3 bases are TGTGCCAGCAGCCCCCAGCGGGGAGGCACAGATACGCAGTATTTT. Translating it yields CASSPQRGGTDTQYF. The V call is TRBV7-2, the J call TRBJ2-3, with TRBD2 matching 7 bases. The CDR3 consists of 15 residues. Germline assignment: CDR1 SGHTA and CDR2 FQGNSA. V lost 5 bases to trimming and J lost 1 base; unmatched junction nucleotides: 6. Full variable domain (rest looked up from reference TRBV7-2 and TRBJ2-3): GAGVSQSPSNKVTEKGKDVELRCDPISGHTALYWYRQSLGQGLEFLIYFQGNSAPDKSGLPSDRFSAERTGGSVSTLTIQRTQQEDSAVYLCASSPQRGGTDTQYFGPGTRLTVL.

The gene calls are TRBV6-4 and TRBJ1-4; 7 nucleotides agree with TRBD1. Per germline, CDR1 MRHNA and CDR2 SNTAGT. With V trimmed by 6 bases and J by 8 bases, 15 bases remained unmatched. There are 16 residues in the CDR3. The CDR3 nucleotides read TGTGCCAGCAGAATATCGCGCGGACAGGAGGGGGAAAAACTGTTTTTT. Translation gives CASRISRGQEGEKLFF.

This clone was seen once. This chain uses TRBV6-1 with TRBJ2-7; D is undetermined. CDR1 and CDR2 (germline): MNHNS, SASEGT. The germline V and J ends were trimmed by 2 bases and 5 bases, with 10 bases remaining between them. The CDR3 is 13 residues long. In nucleotides, the CDR3 is TGTGCCAGCAGTGAACTCGGCTCTAACGAGCAGTACTTC. Encoded protein: CASSELGSNEQYF.

The rearrangement links TRBV10-1 to TRBJ2-3; D might be TRBD2 (6 bases). CDR3 length equals 13 residues. Trimming removed 5 bases at V and 6 bases at J, with 12 bases between. Germline values: CDR1 WNHNN, CDR2 SYGVQD (reference sequence). The CDR3 sequence: CASSRDFRDTQYF. The CDR3 DNA reads as TGCGCCAGCAGTCGGGACTTTCGGGATACGCAGTATTTT.

The chain links TRBV5-1 to TRBJ1-2; tentative D call: TRBD1 (6 bases). CDR1 is SGHRS and CDR2 is YFSETQ in the germline V gene. V lost 1 base and J lost 6, with 10 bases in between. The length of the CDR3 is 13 residues. CDR3 protein: CASSLRTEHGYTF. The CDR3 DNA reads TGCGCCAGCAGCTTGCGGACAGAGCATGGCTACACCTTC.